One sample yielded the 26 T cell receptor beta chains listed below, sequenced in a study of control samples from healthy donors and cancer patients (TCRdb year 2020). Libraries were prepared through the immunoSEQ multiplex PCR assay. TCRdb limited this immuneACCESS table to in-frame rearrangements with V and J called. A share of clones is missing; checked studies link under half to unresolved V genes, and the rest is unexplained. This sample lists over 100,000 clones; roughly nine tenths were detected once. The ten largest make up 3.5% to 4.5% of the sample. Sample: blood. All receptors come from a human donor in good health. The donor label of this sample is uncertain.

The chain employs TRBV29-1 and TRBJ2-1, with 9 bases aligning to TRBD2. The CDR3 covers 12 residues. After removal of 7 bases from V and 10 bases from J, the junction contained 8 bases not matched to a gene. Germline values: CDR1 SQVTM, CDR2 ANQGSEA. The CDR3 DNA is TGCAGCGGTGATACGAGCGGGGGGGAGCAGTTCTTC. Its translation is CSGDTSGGEQFF.

The chain employs TRBV30 and TRBJ2-1, with a weak D call TRBD2 (6 bases). There are 14 residues in the CDR3. V was cut by 7 bases and J by 5 bases, with 18 bases left in between. Germline V gene data show CDR1 as GTSNPN and CDR2 as SVGIG (reference sequence). The CDR3 reads CAFMGLPINNEQFF. Written as DNA, the CDR3 is TGTGCCTTTATGGGACTCCCGATTAACAATGAGCAGTTCTTC.

The genes are TRBV6-2 or TRBV6-3 and TRBJ1-5, with TRBD1 matching 9 bases. This CDR3 is 17 amino acids long. Germline V gives CDR1 MNHEY, CDR2 SVGEGT. The V and J ends lost 0 bases and 4 bases, in that order; junction bases with no gene match: 7. The CDR3 loop reads CASSYSNRGPQNQPQHF. The CDR3 DNA reads as TGTGCCAGCAGTTACTCGAACAGGGGGCCACAAAATCAGCCCCAGCATTTT.

V is TRBV27 and J is TRBJ1-2, with TRBD1 matching over 9 bases. Germline V gene data show CDR1 as MNHEY and CDR2 as SMNVEV (reference sequence). V was clipped by 2 bases and J by 6 bases; unmatched bases: 7. This CDR3 has 15 amino acids. The CDR3 DNA reads as TGTGCCAGCAGTTTAATTGGGACAGGGCTGGATGGCTACACCTTC. Translation gives CASSLIGTGLDGYTF.

The sample holds a few counts of this clone. The chain's CDR3 is CASSQGVSGGAEFF. In nucleotides, the CDR3 is TGTGCCAGCAGCCAAGGAGTAAGCGGGGGGGCCGAGTTCTTC. The chain is built from TRBV3-1 (or the pseudogene TRBV3-2) and TRBJ2-1; TRBD2 agrees at 10 bases. J lost 14 bases, V lost 1 base, and 8 bases had no gene match. CDR1 is LGHDT, CDR2 YNNKEL, per germline (reference sequence). The CDR3 extends over 14 amino acids.

The rearrangement links TRBV18 to TRBJ1-1; D is perhaps TRBD1 (6 bases). Trimming cost V 2 bases and J 0 bases, with 16 bases left between them. CDR1 and CDR2 (germline): KGHSH, LQKENI. This CDR3 is built from 17 residues. Written as DNA, the CDR3 is TGTGCCAGCTCACCAAGGGGGGGTGCTTCGATGAACACTGAAGCTTTCTTT. The encoded protein is CASSPRGGASMNTEAFF.

The chain employs TRBV27 and TRBJ1-2; 10 bases line up with TRBD1. V shed 4 bases, J shed 9 bases, and the junction held 8 bases outside the gene matches. The CDR3 covers 14 residues. Germline V lookup: CDR1 MNHEY, CDR2 SMNVEV (reference sequence). CDR3 in DNA: TGTGCCAGCAGTTCCCCGGGACAGGGGAACCGCTACACCTTC. Its translation: CASSSPGQGNRYTF.

The sample holds one count of this clone. The chain has TRBV2 and TRBJ1-1; D remains unclear. Trimming took 6 bases from V and 5 from J, leaving 7 bases between them. The CDR3 runs to 11 residues. From germline, CDR1 is SNHLY and CDR2 FYNNEI. Written as DNA, the CDR3 is TGTGCCAGCAGAAGGGTAACTGAAGCTTTCTTT. It is translated as CASRRVTEAFF.

This sequence joins TRBV6-5 and TRBJ1-2; D is ambiguous. In germline, CDR1 is MNHEY, CDR2 SVGAGI. Trimming left V 6 bases short and J 0 bases short, with 11 bases between. This CDR3 has 14 amino acids. CDR3 region: CASSPTRANYGYTF. The CDR3 coding sequence is TGTGCCAGCAGCCCGACAAGAGCTAACTATGGCTACACCTTC.

The chain employs TRBV6-5 and TRBJ1-1, with TRBD1 identical over 8 bases. Germline V gene lookup returns CDR1 MNHEY and CDR2 SVGAGI. The junction had 6 bases not matched to a gene; V was cut back by 2 bases and J by 4 bases. CDR3 length equals 15 residues. CDR3 region: CASSYTGGMGTEAFF. CDR3 in DNA: TGTGCCAGCAGTTACACAGGGGGGATGGGCACTGAAGCTTTCTTT.

In its sample, this clone was seen many times. The rearrangement joins TRBV19 to TRBJ2-7; no definite D call. V was clipped by 3 bases and J by 4 bases, with 10 bases between them. From germline, CDR1 is LNHDA and CDR2 SQIVND (reference sequence). The CDR3 consists of 13 residues. CDR3: CASSITVSYEQYF. DNA of the CDR3: TGTGCCAGTAGTATTACAGTTTCGTACGAGCAGTACTTC.

V usage is TRBV6-1 and J usage is TRBJ1-5, with D perhaps TRBD1 (5 bases). V was cut by 0 bases and J by 5 bases, with 8 bases left in between. Per germline, CDR1 MNHNS and CDR2 SASEGT. The CDR3 spans 14 residues. Written as DNA, the CDR3 is TGTGCCAGCAGTGAAGCGCCGGGGGATCAGCCCCAGCATTTT. It yields the protein CASSEAPGDQPQHF.

This clone was detected once. The chain employs TRBV2 and TRBJ2-1; D is uncertain. Germline V gene sequence: CDR1 SNHLY, CDR2 FYNNEI. This CDR3 has 11 residues. The V end was cut by 5 bases, the J end by 9 bases, with 8 bases between. The CDR3 loop is CASSQITEQFF. The CDR3, as DNA: TGTGCCAGCAGTCAAATTACTGAGCAGTTCTTC.

J is TRBJ2-1 and V is TRBV24-1; D is tentatively TRBD1 or TRBD2 (6 bases each). The CDR3 spans 13 residues. Germline V lookup: CDR1 KGHDR, CDR2 SFDVKD. Trimming took off 6 bases at V and 12 bases at J, with 17 bases between the two ends. CDR3 DNA sequence: TGTGCCACCAGTCAGGGGACTCCACGTCGGCAGTTCTTC. Translated: CATSQGTPRRQFF.

This clone was counted only a few times. This chain uses TRBV6-6 with TRBJ1-5; 9 nucleotides line up with TRBD1. The CDR3 length is 18 residues. CDR1 and CDR2 (germline): MNHNY, SVGAGI (reference sequence). V gave up 5 bases and J gave up 0 bases; unmatched junction bases: 11. The CDR3 loop reads CASSPQGARRYSNQPQHF. Here the CDR3 DNA reads TGTGCCAGCAGTCCACAGGGGGCGCGGAGGTATAGCAATCAGCCCCAGCATTTT.

This clone was seen once. The V call is TRBV14, the J call TRBJ2-3; D is possibly TRBD2 (7 bases). Germline V gene data show CDR1 as SGHDN and CDR2 as FVKESK. CDR3 length: 17 amino acids. V was trimmed by 1 base and J by 0 bases, leaving 14 bases between them. The CDR3 loop reads CASSQVPGGPSTDTQYF. CDR3 coding DNA: TGTGCCAGCAGCCAAGTGCCCGGGGGGCCAAGCACAGATACGCAGTATTTT.

The chain employs TRBV19 and TRBJ1-6; the match to TRBD1 covers 10 bases. This CDR3 is 14 amino acids long. Germline V gene sequence: CDR1 LNHDA, CDR2 SQIVND (reference sequence). The junction had 2 bases not matched to a gene; V was cut back by 3 bases and J by 9 bases. CDR3 in DNA: TGTGCCAGTAGTATGGGACAGGGGTTTTCACCCCTCCACTTT. As protein: CASSMGQGFSPLHF. The complete variable domain, with remaining parts taken from reference TRBV19 and TRBJ1-6, reads DGGITQSPKYLFRKEGQNVTLSCEQNLNHDAMYWYRQDPGQGLRLIYYSQIVNDFQKGDIAEGYSVSREKKESFPLTVTSAQKNPTAFYLCASSMGQGFSPLHFGNGTRLTVT.

The chain employs TRBV19 and TRBJ2-3, with 7 bases fitting TRBD1. Germline CDR1 and CDR2: LNHDA and SQIVND (reference sequence). This CDR3 has 15 amino acids. With V trimmed by 3 bases and J by 4 bases, 7 bases remained unmatched. This chain's CDR3 is CASSMTGSGADTQYF. The DNA of the CDR3 is TGTGCCAGTAGTATGACAGGGTCTGGGGCAGATACGCAGTATTTT.

The J gene is TRBJ2-7, the V gene TRBV5-8, with 9 bases lining up with TRBD1. The J segment lost 3 bases and the V segment lost 1 base, leaving 2 bases of the junction unmatched. Per the germline V gene, CDR1 is SGHTS and CDR2 is YDEGEE. The CDR3 loop spans 14 amino acids. CDR3 sequence reads: CASSLSGQGYEQYF. The CDR3 DNA reads as TGTGCCAGCAGCTTGTCGGGACAGGGCTACGAGCAGTACTTC.

The chain is built from TRBV19 and TRBJ2-1; TRBD1 agrees at 10 bases. CDR1 LNHDA and CDR2 SQIVND come from the germline V gene (reference sequence). V was clipped by 5 bases and J by 2 bases; unmatched bases: 9. CDR3 size: 17 residues. CDR3 amino acids: CASSPRQGAGTYNEQFF. The CDR3 bases are TGTGCCAGTAGTCCCCGACAGGGGGCCGGAACCTACAATGAGCAGTTCTTC.

The CDR3 reads CASGSRPLGQTYTGELFF. The CDR3 region has the DNA TGTGCTAGTGGTTCCCGGCCGTTGGGACAGACCTACACCGGGGAGCTGTTTTTT. This sequence joins TRBV12-5 and TRBJ2-2; 7 bases align to TRBD1. CDR3 length equals 18 residues. Germline CDR1 LGHNT, CDR2 FRNRAP. With V trimmed by 4 bases and J by 3 bases, 14 bases remained unmatched.

The CDR3 nucleotides are TGTGCCAGCAGCAAAGAAGAGGTTAGAAACACTGAAGCTTTCTTT. Amino acids: CASSKEEVRNTEAFF. The V call is TRBV21-1, the J call TRBJ1-1. TRBV21-1 is a documented pseudogene. The CDR3 has 15 amino acids.

The chain carries TRBV30 and TRBJ2-1; 7 positions match TRBD1. The trim removed 4 bases at V and 6 bases at J, leaving 0 bases unmatched. Per germline, CDR1 GTSNPN and CDR2 SVGIG (reference sequence). CDR3 length: 11 amino acids. CDR3 nucleotides: TGTGCCTGGAACAGGGGCAATGAGCAGTTCTTC. It is translated as CAWNRGNEQFF.

The V and J genes are TRBV6-5 and TRBJ2-7; 7 positions agree with TRBD1. Germline lookup yields CDR1 MNHEY and CDR2 SVGAGI. Germline trimming cut 3 bases from V and 6 bases from J; bases unmatched to any gene: 5. The CDR3 has 13 amino acids. CDR3 nucleotides: TGTGCCAGCAGTTATACAGGGGAGAGCGAGCAGTACTTC. It encodes CASSYTGESEQYF.

The rearrangement joins TRBV5-1 to TRBJ1-2; unclear D gene. The germline V gene has CDR1 SGHRS and CDR2 YFSETQ. This CDR3 contains 15 residues. V lost 0 bases and J lost 2, with 11 bases in between. CDR3 sequence (DNA): TGCGCCAGCAGCTTGGATGGTCGGCCGAACTATGGCTACACCTTC. Its protein is CASSLDGRPNYGYTF.

The chain joins TRBV6-1 to TRBJ1-1; D call uncertain. The germline V gene encodes CDR1 MNHNS and CDR2 SASEGT. The CDR3 loop spans 15 amino acids. V was pared by 1 base and J by 6 bases, with 15 bases between. This CDR3 is CASSEVLGLTAEAFF. The CDR3 DNA reads TGTGCCAGCAGTGAAGTTCTGGGCCTAACAGCTGAAGCTTTCTTT.